One sample yielded the 10 T cell receptor beta chains listed below, sequenced in a study of STAT3 mutations in large granular lymphocyte leukemia. Study-level points and caveats: In T-cell large granular lymphocyte leukemia, about half of patients showed multiple immunodominant subclonotypes.

For these receptors, no antigen is known. Here immunoSEQ multiplex PCR was the method, and the copy in TCRdb shows in-frame clones only, minus some. The profile covers about 5,500 clones, with about 93% appearing a single time and roughly a third taken by the ten largest. The sequencing sample was made of peripheral blood mononuclear cells. The receptors derive from a man in his sixties with T-cell large granular lymphocyte leukemia. Some clones in this sample may be carry-over from other donors' samples.

This chain connects TRBV4-1 to TRBJ1-2; tentative D call: TRBD1 (6 bases). Trimming removed 0 bases at V and 7 bases at J, with 18 bases between. This CDR3 spans 16 amino acids. From germline, CDR1 is MGHRA and CDR2 YSYEKL. The CDR3 here is CASSQESGARLGGYTF. CDR3 coding DNA: TGCGCCAGCAGCCAAGAATCAGGGGCCCGGCTGGGTGGCTACACCTTC.

This chain links TRBV7-9 with TRBJ2-7; 9 positions agree with TRBD2. Germline CDR1 SEHNR, CDR2 FQNEAQ (reference sequence). V trimming: 5 bases; J trimming: 3 bases; junction bases outside the gene matches: 8. The CDR3 has 15 amino acids. The DNA for the CDR3 is TGTGCCAGCAGCCAGAGTAGCGGGGGCCACTACGAGCAGTACTTC. This encodes CASSQSSGGHYEQYF.

The chain employs TRBV5-6 and TRBJ1-1, with D hard to call. Germline V gene data show CDR1 as SGHDT and CDR2 as YYEEEE. The V gene lost 5 bases and the J gene lost 4 bases, with 18 bases spanning the gap. The CDR3 extends over 15 amino acids. CDR3 coding DNA: TGTGCCAGCAGACCCGTAGGTGGGTTGGGCACTGAAGCTTTCTTT. Its protein product is CASRPVGGLGTEAFF.

This clone was observed a single time. The chain is built from TRBV18 and TRBJ2-5; possible D gene TRBD2, 6 bases. The V end was cut by 3 bases, the J end by 2 bases, with 7 bases between. CDR1 and CDR2 (germline): KGHSH, LQKENI. This CDR3 has 13 amino acids. CDR3 loop: CASSPAGQETQYF. CDR3 nucleotide sequence: TGTGCCAGCTCACCGGCGGGGCAAGAGACCCAGTACTTC.

This sequence joins TRBV18 and TRBJ1-1, with 7 positions matching TRBD1. The CDR3 extends over 13 amino acids. J was trimmed by 11 bases and V by 6 bases; bases with no gene match: 12. The germline V gene encodes CDR1 KGHSH and CDR2 LQKENI. This CDR3 is CASSGASGGLAFF. The CDR3 DNA reads as TGTGCCAGCTCGGGAGCATCAGGGGGTTTGGCTTTCTTT.

This clone was seen once. The chain uses TRBV6-6 and TRBJ2-1, with 11 positions matching TRBD1. The CDR3 extends over 12 amino acids. Germline V CDR1 and CDR2: MNHNY, SVGAGI (reference sequence). The trim removed 7 bases at V and 15 bases at J, leaving 8 bases unmatched. The CDR3 DNA is TGTGCCAGCATGGACAGGGGGCGAGGGTGGTTCTTC. Protein product: CASMDRGRGWFF.

The chain is built from TRBV7-6 and TRBJ1-2; D gene unclear. V was shortened by 4 bases and J by 7 bases, with 16 bases between the two germline ends. The CDR3 sequence is 14 residues long. Per the germline V gene, CDR1 is SGHVS and CDR2 is FNYEAQ. DNA of the CDR3: TGTGCCAGCAGCTCGAGTGCTAGGGTGGGTGGCTACACCTTC. Residues: CASSSSARVGGYTF.

The chain links TRBV7-3 to TRBJ1-5, with TRBD1 as a possible D gene (5 bases). The CDR3 runs to 13 residues. The V and J ends lost 5 bases and 7 bases respectively, with 12 bases between them. CDR1 is SGHTA and CDR2 is FQGTGA in the germline V gene. In DNA form, the CDR3 reads TGTGCCAGCAGCGCCCAGGGAGAGCAGCCCCAGCATTTT. Translation gives CASSAQGEQPQHF.

The chain joins TRBV5-1 to TRBJ2-7, with a weak D call TRBD2 (6 bases). Germline V gene sequence: CDR1 SGHRS, CDR2 YFSETQ. The CDR3 runs 14 residues. Trimming left V 0 bases short and J 10 bases short, with 17 bases between. This chain's CDR3 is CASSLDGTQNFQYF. In DNA form, the CDR3 reads TGCGCCAGCAGCTTGGACGGGACTCAGAACTTCCAGTACTTC. The variable domain in full, with the rest retrieved from reference TRBV5-1 and TRBJ2-7, is KAGVTQTPRYLIKTRGQQVTLSCSPISGHRSVSWYQQTPGQGLQFLFEYFSETQRNKGNFPGRFSGRQFSNSRSEMNVSTLELGDSALYLCASSLDGTQNFQYFGPGTRLTVT.

The chain couples TRBV18 to TRBJ2-6; possibly TRBD1 for D (5 bases). The CDR3 covers 17 residues. Per the germline V gene, CDR1 is KGHSH and CDR2 is LQKENI. V lost 0 bases, J lost 2 bases, and 11 bases lay in between. CDR3 sequence reads: CASSPPSQGTGANVLTF. The CDR3 nucleotides are TGTGCCAGCTCACCACCTAGTCAGGGAACTGGGGCCAACGTCCTGACTTTC.